A selection of T cell receptor beta chains follows, all from one sample in a study of a mutant IDH1 vaccine in newly diagnosed glioma. The protocol was immunoSEQ multiplex PCR, while the TCRdb copy is restricted to in-frame clones and leaves out a portion. The profile shows fewer than 35,000 clones, around 58% of them singletons. These receptors have no known antigen. This material consisted of PBMCs, taken from a glioma patient whose treatment included an IDH1 peptide vaccine. The source is a woman aged 18-29 years with glioma. CDR3s include the opening cysteine and the closing phenylalanine or tryptophan. D genes are given only for firm matches. Not all rows give a size; the values are once, few, many and, for expanded clones, a class.

.	.	TRBV15	16	TRBJ1-3	TGTGCCACCAGCAGAGATTCGGGGATCTCTGGAAACACCATATATTTT	CATSRDSGISGNTIYF
.	TRBD2	TRBV13	15	TRBJ2-1	TGTGCCAGCAGCCGAGGGACTAGCGGGAGTAATGAGCAGTTCTTC	CASSRGTSGSNEQFF
few	.	TRBV5-8	15	TRBJ1-3	TGTGCCAGCAGCTTGGACGGGTCTTCTGGAAACACCATATATTTT	CASSLDGSSGNTIYF
few	.	TRBV29-1	14	TRBJ2-5	TGCAGCTCGGGAGGACAGGGCGATGGAGAGACCCAGTACTTC	CSSGGQGDGETQYF
.	.	TRBV2	18	TRBJ2-2	TGTGCCAGCAGTGACCCCCCAACCGGGGCCCTTACCACCGGGGAGCTGTTTTTT	CASSDPPTGALTTGELFF
.	.	TRBV5-6	12	TRBJ2-7	TGTGCCAGCACAGGGAACTCCTACGAGCAGTACTTC	CASTGNSYEQYF
.	TRBD2	TRBV19	15	TRBJ2-5	TGTGCCAGTAGTAGAGGACTAGCGGGAGTTGAGACCCAGTACTTC	CASSRGLAGVETQYF
.	.	TRBV11-3	14	TRBJ2-1	TGTGCCAGCAGCTTAGAGGGAACCTACAATGAGCAGTTCTTC	CASSLEGTYNEQFF
.	.	TRBV9	16	TRBJ1-2	TGTGCCAGCAGCGTAGAGTCTGCGGGGGGGGGTCGGGGCTACACCTTC	CASSVESAGGGRGYTF
few	.	TRBV25-1	13	TRBJ1-6	TGTGCCAGTACCGGGACTGTACACTCACCCCTCCACTTT	CASTGTVHSPLHF
once	.	TRBV19	13	TRBJ2-3	TGTGCCAGTAGACCAGACAGGACAGATACGCAGTATTTT	CASRPDRTDTQYF
.	.	TRBV10-3	14	TRBJ2-3	TGTGCCATCGGCCGAGCAGAACGCACAGATACGCAGTATTTT	CAIGRAERTDTQYF
few	TRBD1	TRBV27	17	TRBJ1-3	TGTGCCAGCAGTTTGGACGGAGACCGGGACAGGGGAAACACCATATATTTT	CASSLDGDRDRGNTIYF
.	TRBD2	TRBV5-1	15	TRBJ2-1	TGCGCCAGCAGTAGCGGGGGGGCAGGGTACAATGAGCAGTTCTTC	CASSSGGAGYNEQFF
.	TRBD2	TRBV30	15	TRBJ2-3	TGTGCCTGGAGTCGGGAGGACATCCGGGTCACAACGCAGTATTTT	CAWSREDIRVTTQYF
.	TRBD2	TRBV7-9	16	TRBJ2-7	TGTGCCAGCAGCCCCAGTGGTTCCCTAGCGGGGGACGAGCAGTACTTC	CASSPSGSLAGDEQYF
.	.	TRBV6-1	12	TRBJ1-2	TGTGCCAGCATTACCCTTACCTATGGCTACACCTTC	CASITLTYGYTF
once	.	TRBV7-9	13	TRBJ2-7	TGTGCCAGCAGCTTCTCAGGTCCCTACGAGCAGTACTTC	CASSFSGPYEQYF
.	.	TRBV11-3	16	TRBJ1-2	TGTGCCAGCAGCTTAGACCCAGCGACAGCCAACTATGGCTACACCTTC	CASSLDPATANYGYTF
few	TRBD1	TRBV6-6	15	TRBJ1-6	TGTGCCAGCAGTCTTCGGACAGGGGGTACTAGAACCCTCCACTTT	CASSLRTGGTRTLHF
.	TRBD1	TRBV7-9	17	TRBJ2-5	TGTGCCAGCAGCTTAGGGGGATTGGGACAGACCCAAGAGACCCAGTACTTC	CASSLGGLGQTQETQYF
.	TRBD1	TRBV9	15	TRBJ2-7	TGTGCCAGCAGCGAGGAGACAGGGGGAACCTACGAGCAGTACTTC	CASSEETGGTYEQYF
.	TRBD1	TRBV18	15	TRBJ1-6	TGTGCCAGCTCACCACAGGGGGCTTCTTTAAGGCCCCTCCACTTT	CASSPQGASLRPLHF
few	.	TRBV6-5	13	TRBJ1-2	TGTGCCAGCAGCCCGGGGCCGATCTATGGCTACACCTTC	CASSPGPIYGYTF
.	.	TRBV21-1	15	TRBJ1-2	TGTGCCAGCAGCAAAGACCCGGGGACACACTATGGCTACACCTTC	CASSKDPGTHYGYTF
few	.	TRBV6-5	12	TRBJ1-2	TGTGCCAGCATGTGGGGGTCGGGTGGCTACACCTTC	CASMWGSGGYTF
.	.	TRBV4-1	15	TRBJ2-7	TGCGCCAGCAGCCAAGTCACAGGGAGCTCCTACGAGCAGTACTTC	CASSQVTGSSYEQYF
.	.	TRBV29-1	15	TRBJ2-1	TGCAGCGTTGTCACCGGTCGGACAGTTTACAATGAGCAGTTCTTC	CSVVTGRTVYNEQFF
.	.	TRBV7-6	16	TRBJ1-2	TGTGCCAGCAGCCGTACGGGAGCGACTAACCGACTTGGCTACACCTTC	CASSRTGATNRLGYTF
.	.	TRBV27	14	TRBJ2-2	TGTGCCAGCAGGACAGATACGAACACCGGGGAGCTGTTTTTT	CASRTDTNTGELFF
few	.	TRBV19	13	TRBJ2-2	TGTGCCAGTACCATTTTAGCCACCGGGGAGCTGTTTTTT	CASTILATGELFF
.	.	TRBV2	14	TRBJ2-7	TGTGCCAGCAGGGACCGACAGAGCTCCTACGAGCAGTACTTC	CASRDRQSSYEQYF
.	.	TRBV25-1	17	TRBJ2-2	TGTGCCAGCACCTTATCTGGGACGCCTTGGAACACCGGGGAGCTGTTTTTT	CASTLSGTPWNTGELFF
.	TRBD2	TRBV28	16	TRBJ2-7	TGTGCCAGCAGTTTGGGGGGGGACTTTGGTCGTTTCGAGCAGTACTTC	CASSLGGDFGRFEQYF
few	.	TRBV6-1	15	TRBJ1-1	TGTGCCAGCAGTCCAATGGGGGCAGCGAACACTGAAGCTTTCTTT	CASSPMGAANTEAFF
.	.	TRBV15	14	TRBJ2-7	TGTGCCACCAGCAGAGCTACAGGGAAGTACGAGCAGTACTTC	CATSRATGKYEQYF
.	.	TRBV6-5	15	TRBJ2-2	TGTGCCGTCGCGCCCCGGGGGACTTCCACCGGGGAGCTGTTTTTT	CAVAPRGTSTGELFF
.	TRBD1	TRBV6-5	15	TRBJ1-2	TGTGCCAGCAGTTCTTTCGGGACAGCTAACTATGGCTACACCTTC	CASSSFGTANYGYTF
few	TRBD2	TRBV7-2	16	TRBJ2-3	TGTGCCAGCAGCTTAGTACGGGGGGGATCCGAGCGTACGCAGTATTTT	CASSLVRGGSERTQYF
once	.	TRBV27	14	TRBJ2-5	TGTGCCAGCAGTTTAATAGGGGCTGGTGGGACCCAGTACTTC	CASSLIGAGGTQYF
.	.	TRBV27	14	TRBJ1-2	TGTGCCAGCAGTTTCGGGGCAGGGAACTATGGCTACACCTTC	CASSFGAGNYGYTF
once	.	TRBV12-5	17	TRBJ1-6	TGTGCTAGTGGTTTGTTACAGGGACAAACCTATAATTCACCCCTCCACTTT	CASGLLQGQTYNSPLHF
.	.	TRBV6-6	11	TRBJ2-5	TGTGCCAGCAGCAGAGCCGAGACCCAGTACTTC	CASSRAETQYF
.	.	TRBV6-4	15	TRBJ2-7	TGTGCCAGCAGTTTAGAGGGGGGGAGCTCCTACGAGCAGTACTTC	CASSLEGGSSYEQYF
few	.	TRBV27	15	TRBJ1-1	TGTGCCAGCAGTTCTCGACTCTTTTCGGACACTGAAGCTTTCTTT	CASSSRLFSDTEAFF
.	.	TRBV6-6	12	TRBJ1-4	TGTGCCAGCAGCATGATTGGGGAAAAACTGTTTTTT	CASSMIGEKLFF
.	.	TRBV7-9	11	TRBJ2-7	TGTGCCAGCGGTGCCACCTACGAGCAGTACTTC	CASGATYEQYF
.	.	TRBV5-6	12	TRBJ2-2	TGTGCCAGCAGCTTGGCCACCGGGGAGCTGTTTTTT	CASSLATGELFF
.	.	TRBV15	12	TRBJ1-2	TGTGCCACCAGCAGAGATCAGTATGGCGTTTCCTTC	CATSRDQYGVSF
.	TRBD1	TRBV5-5	15	TRBJ1-5	TGTGCCAGCAGCTTGGCAGGGGGCATGAATCAGCCCCAGCATTTT	CASSLAGGMNQPQHF
.	.	TRBV7-9	14	TRBJ2-7	TGTGCCAGCAGCCCCCCGCCCGGCACCTACGAGCAGTACTTC	CASSPPPGTYEQYF
.	.	TRBV18	15	TRBJ2-7	TGTGCCAGCTCAAGCCCCGGGACGAGTCCCTACGAGCAGTACTTC	CASSSPGTSPYEQYF